The 27 T cell receptor beta chains below all came from one sample that was sequenced in a study of T-cell reconstitution after alpha-beta-depleted transplantation in children. A TCRbeta library incorporating unique molecular identifiers was prepared. TCRdb fed the PCR reads into MiXCR, producing one record per CDR3 protein. The repertoire has approximately 230,000 distinct CDR3 sequences, 20% to 30% of them found once; the top ten carry 4% to 6%. This material consisted of PBMCs, mostly from graft donor cells, taken 360 days after TCRalphabeta/CD19-depleted stem cell transplant. These receptor sequences come from a female patient aged 2-9 years who had a stem cell transplant for congenital amegakaryocytic thrombocytopenia, so the T cells may come from the graft donor.

This clonotype was seen ten or more times. The chain couples TRBV4-2 to TRBJ1-4, with D perhaps matching TRBD1 (6 bases). V was pared by 0 bases and J by 7 bases, with 15 bases between. The CDR3 has 16 residues. The germline gives CDR1 LGHNA, CDR2 YNFKEQ. DNA of the CDR3: TGTGCCAGCAGCCAAGATGCCGGGGGCAGAGGTGAAAAACTGTTTTTT. It encodes CASSQDAGGRGEKLFF.

The gene calls are TRBV3-1 and TRBJ2-3; 8 bases are a match to TRBD2. The ends lost 2 bases at V and 2 bases at J; junction bases unmatched: 3. CDR3 size: 15 residues. CDR1 and CDR2 from the germline V gene are LGHDT and YNNKEL (reference sequence). Here the CDR3 reads CASSQRRGATDTQYF. Here the CDR3 DNA reads TGTGCCAGCAGCCAAAGGCGGGGGGCCACAGATACGCAGTATTTT.

V and J are TRBV20-1 and TRBJ1-2; a possible D gene is TRBD1 (6 bases). Looked up from germline, CDR1 is DFQATT and CDR2 is SNEGSKA (reference sequence). V lost 3 bases to trimming and J lost 3 bases, with 11 bases between them. This CDR3 contains 13 residues. DNA for the CDR3: TGCAGTGCTAGCGGGGGCGGTGACTATGGCTACACCTTC. Translated, it gives CSASGGGDYGYTF.

The genes are TRBV3-1 and TRBJ1-5; no clear D. Trimming pared 1 base from V and 7 bases from J, leaving 5 bases between. This CDR3 comprises 12 residues. Germline V gives CDR1 LGHDT, CDR2 YNNKEL (reference sequence). The CDR3 loop reads CASSQGRQPQHF. CDR3 DNA sequence: TGTGCCAGCAGCCAAGGAAGGCAGCCCCAGCATTTT. Complete variable domain (other parts from reference TRBV3-1 and TRBJ1-5): DTAVSQTPKYLVTQMGNDKSIKCEQNLGHDTMYWYKQDSKKFLKIMFSYNNKELIINETVPNRFSPKSPDKAHLNLHINSLELGDSAVYFCASSQGRQPQHFGDGTRLSIL.

The chain links TRBV4-2 to TRBJ1-4; D might be TRBD1 (6 bases). Germline V gene sequence: CDR1 LGHNA, CDR2 YNFKEQ. V was pared by 1 base and J by 8 bases, with 8 bases between. The CDR3 contains 13 residues. The CDR3 coding sequence is TGTGCCAGCAGCCAAGCTCAGGGGGAAAAACTGTTTTTT. Translated, it gives CASSQAQGEKLFF.

CDR3 loop: CASSQVGLAENNEQFF. DNA for the CDR3: TGTGCCAGCAGCCAAGTTGGGCTAGCGGAAAACAATGAGCAGTTCTTC. The chain employs TRBV4-2 and TRBJ2-1, with TRBD2 matching 7 bases. In germline, CDR1 is LGHNA, CDR2 YNFKEQ. The CDR3 runs to 16 residues. V lost 1 base and J lost 5; bases outside the gene matches: 8.

The chain is built from TRBV5-5 and TRBJ2-1; D assignment may be TRBD1 or TRBD2 (5 bases each). This CDR3 is 15 amino acids long. Germline V lookup: CDR1 SGHKS, CDR2 YYEKEE (reference sequence). The V end was cut by 5 bases, the J end by 3 bases, with 15 bases between. CDR3 region: CASRRDGRFYNEQFF. Here the CDR3 DNA reads TGTGCCAGCAGACGGGACGGGCGCTTCTACAATGAGCAGTTCTTC.

The V and J genes are TRBV5-1 and TRBJ2-3; 7 bases line up with TRBD1. The CDR3 has 15 residues. The ends lost 0 bases at V and 3 bases at J; junction bases unmatched: 4. Germline assignment: CDR1 SGHRS and CDR2 YFSETQ. The CDR3 region is CASSLAGQATDTQYF. CDR3 DNA: TGCGCCAGCAGCTTGGCCGGACAGGCTACAGATACGCAGTATTTT.

The chain recombines TRBV20-1 with TRBJ2-1; D is unclear. The CDR3 consists of 13 residues. The germline CDR1 and CDR2 sequences are DFQATT and SNEGSKA (reference sequence). V was pared by 2 bases and J by 10 bases, with 15 bases between. The CDR3 sequence is CSARRPLSMEQFF. CDR3 DNA sequence: TGCAGTGCTAGACGACCCCTATCCATGGAGCAGTTCTTC.

As regards this clonotype: Here the CDR3 omits its conserved ending phenylalanine or tryptophan, so a read error is the likely source. The rearrangement links TRBV12-3 or TRBV12-4 to TRBJ1-4, with D maybe TRBD1 (5 bases). V was pared by 7 bases and J by 5 bases, with 17 bases between. The CDR3 has 15 amino acids. For the CDR3, the DNA is TGTGCCAGCAACCGCGAAGGGGCGGCGAATGAAAAACTGTTTTGT. As protein: CASNREGAANEKLFC.

V gene TRBV5-1 combines with J gene TRBJ2-1; 7 bases fit TRBD1. The CDR3 spans 14 residues. Germline assignment: CDR1 SGHRS and CDR2 YFSETQ. J was trimmed by 6 bases and V by 2 bases; bases with no gene match: 5. CDR3 in amino acids: CASSFGRGSNEQFF. CDR3 bases: TGCGCCAGCAGCTTTGGCAGGGGGAGCAATGAGCAGTTCTTC. Full variable domain (missing parts from reference TRBV5-1 and TRBJ2-1): KAGVTQTPRYLIKTRGQQVTLSCSPISGHRSVSWYQQTPGQGLQFLFEYFSETQRNKGNFPGRFSGRQFSNSRSEMNVSTLELGDSALYLCASSFGRGSNEQFFGPGTRLTVL.

This clonotype was seen a handful of times. CDR3 amino acids: CASSKRLAGVETQYF. DNA for the CDR3: TGTGCCAGCAGCAAGAGACTAGCGGGAGTCGAGACCCAGTACTTC. V and J are TRBV4-2 and TRBJ2-5; 12 nucleotides align to TRBD2. Germline V gives CDR1 LGHNA, CDR2 YNFKEQ. The CDR3 covers 15 residues. The V and J ends lost 5 bases and 5 bases, in that order; junction bases with no gene match: 6.

The table lists this clonotype with a few counts. The V and J genes are TRBV28 and TRBJ1-1; D might be TRBD1 (5 bases). This CDR3 has 12 amino acids. The germline CDR1 and CDR2 sequences are MDHEN and SYDVKM. Trimming left V 8 bases short and J 2 bases short, with 9 bases between. The CDR3 DNA reads as TGTGCCAGCCCGACAGACAACACTGAAGCTTTCTTT. This sequence encodes CASPTDNTEAFF.

The chain combines TRBV7-2 with TRBJ2-3; no firm D call. The CDR3 contains 13 residues. The germline V gene has CDR1 SGHTA and CDR2 FQGNSA. Trimming removed 7 bases at V and 2 bases at J, with 10 bases between. This CDR3 reads CASTLQLTDTQYF. The CDR3 coding sequence is TGTGCCAGCACCCTTCAGCTCACAGATACGCAGTATTTT.

The chain carries TRBV7-8 and TRBJ2-2; D remains ambiguous. V lost 5 bases and J 0 bases, leaving 7 bases between the germline ends. Per germline, CDR1 SGHVS and CDR2 FQNEAQ. This CDR3 contains 14 residues. The CDR3, as DNA: TGTGCCAGCAGCATCAGTGCGAACACCGGGGAGCTGTTTTTT. This translates into CASSISANTGELFF.

The chain links TRBV27 to TRBJ2-7, with TRBD2 matching 7 bases. V lost 5 bases to trimming and J lost 8 bases; unmatched junction nucleotides: 15. CDR1 is MNHEY and CDR2 is SMNVEV in the germline V gene (reference sequence). This CDR3 has 15 residues. The CDR3 protein is CASSSYGTIDPKQYF. The CDR3 coding sequence is TGTGCCAGCAGTAGTTACGGGACTATTGACCCCAAGCAGTACTTC.

The chain combines TRBV29-1 with TRBJ2-7; no clear D. Deletions cut 5 bases from V and 0 bases from J, with 8 bases between. Germline V gene data show CDR1 as SQVTM and CDR2 as ANQGSEA. The CDR3 runs to 12 residues. DNA of the CDR3: TGCAGCGTTAGGACGGGCTCCTACGAGCAGTACTTC. It encodes CSVRTGSYEQYF.

The rearrangement uses TRBV4-2 and TRBJ2-7, with a weak D call TRBD2 (6 bases). Germline V gives CDR1 LGHNA, CDR2 YNFKEQ. V lost 3 bases to trimming and J lost 3 bases, with 12 bases between them. The CDR3 length is 14 residues. The CDR3 reads CASSHHPGDYEQYF. The CDR3 DNA sequence: TGTGCCAGCAGCCATCACCCGGGAGACTACGAGCAGTACTTC.

The chain joins TRBV6-2 or TRBV6-3 to TRBJ2-5; D might be TRBD2 (5 bases). Trimming removed 2 bases from V and 4 bases from J, with 26 bases in between. Germline loops: CDR1 MNHEY, CDR2 SVGEGT. The CDR3 sequence is 19 residues long. Here the CDR3 DNA reads TGTGCCAGCAGTTACCCTACAAAACCATCGGACTCCGCAGGAGAGACCCAGTACTTC. Protein sequence: CASSYPTKPSDSAGETQYF.

The gene calls are TRBV20-1 and TRBJ2-3, with D perhaps TRBD2 (5 bases). V was pared by 0 bases and J by 2 bases, with 12 bases between. Germline CDR1 and CDR2: DFQATT and SNEGSKA (reference sequence). CDR3 length: 15 amino acids. The CDR3 coding sequence is TGCAGTGCTAGAGATCCTACGGGGTACACAGATACGCAGTATTTT. This codes for CSARDPTGYTDTQYF.

The J gene is TRBJ2-5, the V gene TRBV10-3, with TRBD2 identical over 7 bases. The CDR3 has 16 amino acids. After removal of 8 bases from V and 0 bases from J, the junction contained 12 bases not matched to a gene. Per the germline V gene, CDR1 is ENHRY and CDR2 is SYGVKD. CDR3 in DNA: TGTGCCATCGCTAAGGGGAGGGGCGGGGACCAAGAGACCCAGTACTTC. As protein: CAIAKGRGGDQETQYF.

J is TRBJ1-1 and V is TRBV28, with D hard to call. The CDR3 has 12 residues. V was pared by 6 bases and J by 11 bases, with 16 bases between. CDR1 and CDR2 (germline): MDHEN, SYDVKM. The CDR3 DNA is TGTGCCAGCAGCCTGATCAGGTTAGGGGCTTTCTTT. It yields the protein CASSLIRLGAFF.

This clonotype was counted only a few times. The CDR3 DNA reads as TGTGCCAGCAGTCCCCTTGGACAGGGGCCAGATACGCAGTATTTT. As protein: CASSPLGQGPDTQYF. The gene calls are TRBV28 and TRBJ2-3, with TRBD1 matching 9 bases. Per the germline V gene, CDR1 is MDHEN and CDR2 is SYDVKM. The J segment lost 4 bases and the V segment lost 5 bases, leaving 7 bases of the junction unmatched. The CDR3 is made up of 15 amino acids.

This clonotype was seen a few times. The V call is TRBV7-8, the J call TRBJ2-3; D call uncertain. This CDR3 spans 19 amino acids. V was clipped by 0 bases and J by 3 bases, with 22 bases between them. Germline values: CDR1 SGHVS, CDR2 FQNEAQ. For the CDR3, the DNA is TGTGCCAGCAGCTTAGCGTCACCGGCAAAGGAATTCCCGACAGATACGCAGTATTTT. Amino acid sequence: CASSLASPAKEFPTDTQYF. Supplemented by reference TRBV7-8 and TRBJ2-3, the full variable domain reads GAGVSQSPRYKVAKRGQDVALRCDPISGHVSLFWYQQALGQGPEFLTYFQNEAQLDKSGLPSDRFFAERPEGSVSTLKIQRTQQEDSAVYLCASSLASPAKEFPTDTQYFGPGTRLTVL.

V gene TRBV5-8 combines with J gene TRBJ2-1; D possibly corresponds to TRBD1 (6 bases). The CDR3 totals 15 residues. The V gene lost 2 bases and the J gene lost 1 base, with 10 bases spanning the gap. The V gene's germline CDR1 is SGHTS and CDR2 YDEGEE. CDR3 DNA sequence: TGTGCCAGCAGCTTCGTCACAGGGTCCTACAATGAGCAGTTCTTC. It encodes CASSFVTGSYNEQFF.

This clonotype was seen more than once but under ten times. The chain is built from TRBV4-2 and TRBJ2-1; 7 bases map to TRBD2. Germline-derived CDR1 and CDR2 are LGHNA and YNFKEQ. Losses at the gene ends were 4 bases for V and 1 base for J; bases not matched to a gene: 7. The CDR3 length is 16 residues. The CDR3 loop reads CASSLGSGKSYNEQFF. The CDR3 DNA follows: TGTGCCAGCAGCCTCGGGAGCGGGAAATCCTACAATGAGCAGTTCTTC.

J is TRBJ2-7 and V is TRBV5-1; no clear D. The V gene lost 4 bases and the J gene lost 9 bases, with 14 bases spanning the gap. Germline V gives CDR1 SGHRS, CDR2 YFSETQ. The CDR3 length is 12 residues. In DNA form, the CDR3 reads TGCGCCAGCAGCGCAAACGTAGAGAGGCAGTACTTC. Protein sequence: CASSANVERQYF.